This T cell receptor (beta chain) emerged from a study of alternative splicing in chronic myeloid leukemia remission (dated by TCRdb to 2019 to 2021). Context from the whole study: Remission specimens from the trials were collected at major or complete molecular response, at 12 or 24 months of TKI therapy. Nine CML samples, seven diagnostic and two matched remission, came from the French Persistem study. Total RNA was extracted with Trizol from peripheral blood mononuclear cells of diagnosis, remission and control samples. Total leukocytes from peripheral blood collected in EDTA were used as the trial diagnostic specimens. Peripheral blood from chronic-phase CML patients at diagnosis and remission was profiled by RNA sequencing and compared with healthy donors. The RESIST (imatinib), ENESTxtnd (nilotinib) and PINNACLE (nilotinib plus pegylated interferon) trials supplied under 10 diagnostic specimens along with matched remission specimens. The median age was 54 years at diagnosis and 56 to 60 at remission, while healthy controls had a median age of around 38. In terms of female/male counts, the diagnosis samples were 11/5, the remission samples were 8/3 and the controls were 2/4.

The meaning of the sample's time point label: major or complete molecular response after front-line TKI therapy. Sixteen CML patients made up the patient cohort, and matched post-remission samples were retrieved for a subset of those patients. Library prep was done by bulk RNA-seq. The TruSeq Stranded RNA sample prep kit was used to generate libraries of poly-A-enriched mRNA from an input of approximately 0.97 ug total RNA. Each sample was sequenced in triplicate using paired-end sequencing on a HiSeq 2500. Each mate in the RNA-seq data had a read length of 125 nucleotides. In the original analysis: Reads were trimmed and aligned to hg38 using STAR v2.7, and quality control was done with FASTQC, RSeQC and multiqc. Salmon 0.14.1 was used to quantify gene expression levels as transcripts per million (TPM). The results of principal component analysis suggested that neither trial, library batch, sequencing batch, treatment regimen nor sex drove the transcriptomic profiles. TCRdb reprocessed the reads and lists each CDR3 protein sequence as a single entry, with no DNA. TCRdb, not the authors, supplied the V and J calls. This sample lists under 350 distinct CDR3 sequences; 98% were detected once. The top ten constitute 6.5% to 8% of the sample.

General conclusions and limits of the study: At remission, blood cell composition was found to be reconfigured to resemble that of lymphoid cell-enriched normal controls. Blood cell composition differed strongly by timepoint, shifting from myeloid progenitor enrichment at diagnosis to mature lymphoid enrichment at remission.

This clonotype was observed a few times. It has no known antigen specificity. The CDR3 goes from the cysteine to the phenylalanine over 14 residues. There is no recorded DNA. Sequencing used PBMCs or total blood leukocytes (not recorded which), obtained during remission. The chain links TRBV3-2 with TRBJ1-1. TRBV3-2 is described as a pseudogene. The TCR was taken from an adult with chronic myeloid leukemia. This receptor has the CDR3 CASTGMLGNTEAFF.